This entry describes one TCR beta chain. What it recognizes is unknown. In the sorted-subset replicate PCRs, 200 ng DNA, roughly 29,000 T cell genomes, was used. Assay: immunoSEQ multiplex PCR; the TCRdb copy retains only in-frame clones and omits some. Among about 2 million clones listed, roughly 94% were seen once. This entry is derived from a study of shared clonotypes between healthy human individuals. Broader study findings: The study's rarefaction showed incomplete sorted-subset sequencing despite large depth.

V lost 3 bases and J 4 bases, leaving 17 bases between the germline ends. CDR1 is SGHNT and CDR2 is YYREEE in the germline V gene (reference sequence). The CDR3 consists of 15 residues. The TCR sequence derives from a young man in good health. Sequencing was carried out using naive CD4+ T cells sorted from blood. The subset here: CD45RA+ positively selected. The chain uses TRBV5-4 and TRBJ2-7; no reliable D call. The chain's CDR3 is CASSSSSGSEYEQYF. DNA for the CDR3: TGTGCCAGCAGCTCCTCAAGTGGTTCCGAATACGAGCAGTACTTC.